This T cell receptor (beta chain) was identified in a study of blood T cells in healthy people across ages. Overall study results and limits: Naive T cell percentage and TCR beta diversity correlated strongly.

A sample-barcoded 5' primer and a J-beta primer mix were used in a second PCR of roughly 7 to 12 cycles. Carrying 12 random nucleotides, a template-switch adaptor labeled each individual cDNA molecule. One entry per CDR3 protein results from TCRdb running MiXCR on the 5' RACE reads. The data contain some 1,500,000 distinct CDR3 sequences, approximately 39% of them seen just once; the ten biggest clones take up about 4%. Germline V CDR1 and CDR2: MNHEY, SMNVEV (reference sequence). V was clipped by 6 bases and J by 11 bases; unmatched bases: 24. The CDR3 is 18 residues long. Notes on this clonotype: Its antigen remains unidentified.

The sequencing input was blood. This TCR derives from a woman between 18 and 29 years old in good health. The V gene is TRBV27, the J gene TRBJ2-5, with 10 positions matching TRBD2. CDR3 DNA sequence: TGTGCCAGCAGATATACTCCTTGGGGGGTAGCGGGAGGCAATGAGCAGTACTTC. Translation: CASRYTPWGVAGGNEQYF.